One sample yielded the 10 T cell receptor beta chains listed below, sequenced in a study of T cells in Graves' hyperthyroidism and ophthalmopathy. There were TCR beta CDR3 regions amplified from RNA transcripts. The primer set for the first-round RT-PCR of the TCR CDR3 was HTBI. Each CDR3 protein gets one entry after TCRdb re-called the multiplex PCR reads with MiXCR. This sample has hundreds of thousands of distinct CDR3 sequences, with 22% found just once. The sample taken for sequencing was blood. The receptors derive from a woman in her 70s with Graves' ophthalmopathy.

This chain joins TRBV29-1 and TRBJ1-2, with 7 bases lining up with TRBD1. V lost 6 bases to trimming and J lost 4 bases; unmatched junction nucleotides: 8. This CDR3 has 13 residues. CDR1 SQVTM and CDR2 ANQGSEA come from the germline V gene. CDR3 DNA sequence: TGCAGCGTGAATACAGGGGACCCCTATGGCTACACCTTC. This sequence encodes CSVNTGDPYGYTF.

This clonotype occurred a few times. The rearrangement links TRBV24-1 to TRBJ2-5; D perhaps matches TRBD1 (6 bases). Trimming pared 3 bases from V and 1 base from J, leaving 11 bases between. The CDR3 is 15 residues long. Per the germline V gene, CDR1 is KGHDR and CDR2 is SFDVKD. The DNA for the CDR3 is TGTGCCACCAGTGATCCCGGACAGTTCCAAGAGACCCAGTACTTC. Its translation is CATSDPGQFQETQYF.

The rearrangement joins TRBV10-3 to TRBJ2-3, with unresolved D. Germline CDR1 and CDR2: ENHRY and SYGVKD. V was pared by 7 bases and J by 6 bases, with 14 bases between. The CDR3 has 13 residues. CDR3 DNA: TGTGCCATCACTCCCGCGACTCGGGATACGCAGTATTTT. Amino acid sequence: CAITPATRDTQYF.

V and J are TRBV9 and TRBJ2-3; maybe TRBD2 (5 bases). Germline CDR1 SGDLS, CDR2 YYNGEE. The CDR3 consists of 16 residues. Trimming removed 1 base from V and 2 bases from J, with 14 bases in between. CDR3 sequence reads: CASSVTAELDTDTQYF. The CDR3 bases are TGTGCCAGCAGCGTAACAGCGGAGCTAGACACAGATACGCAGTATTTT.

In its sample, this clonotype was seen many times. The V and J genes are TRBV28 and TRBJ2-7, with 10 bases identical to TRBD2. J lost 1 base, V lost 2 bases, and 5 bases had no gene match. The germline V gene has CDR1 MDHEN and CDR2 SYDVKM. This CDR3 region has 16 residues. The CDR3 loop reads CASSLAGLAVSYEQYF. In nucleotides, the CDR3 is TGTGCCAGCAGTTTAGCCGGACTAGCGGTTTCCTACGAGCAGTACTTC.

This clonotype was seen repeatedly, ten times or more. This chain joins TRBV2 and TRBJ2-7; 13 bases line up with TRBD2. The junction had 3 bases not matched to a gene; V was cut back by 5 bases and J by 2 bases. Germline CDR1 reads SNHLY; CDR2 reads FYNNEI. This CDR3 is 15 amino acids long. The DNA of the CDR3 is TGTGCCAGCAGTAAGGGGACTAGCGGGACCTACGAGCAGTACTTC. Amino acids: CASSKGTSGTYEQYF.

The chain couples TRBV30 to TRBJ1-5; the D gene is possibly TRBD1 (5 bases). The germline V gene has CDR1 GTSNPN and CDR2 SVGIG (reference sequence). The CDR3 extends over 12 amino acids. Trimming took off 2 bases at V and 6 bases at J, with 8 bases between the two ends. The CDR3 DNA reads TGTGCCTGGAGTATGGGGGGTCAGCCCCAGCATTTT. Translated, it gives CAWSMGGQPQHF. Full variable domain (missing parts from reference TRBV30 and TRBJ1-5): SQTIHQWPATLVQPVGSPLSLECTVEGTSNPNLYWYRQAAGRGLQLLFYSVGIGQISSEVPQNLSASRPQDRQFILSSKKLLLSDSGFYLCAWSMGGQPQHFGDGTRLSIL.

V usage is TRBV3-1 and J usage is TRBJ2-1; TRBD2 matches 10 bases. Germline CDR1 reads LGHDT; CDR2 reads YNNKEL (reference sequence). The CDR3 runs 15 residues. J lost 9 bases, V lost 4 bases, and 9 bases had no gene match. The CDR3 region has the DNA TGTGCCAGCAGCCGAGCAAGCGGGAGGGTTAGTGAGCAGTTCTTC. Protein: CASSRASGRVSEQFF.

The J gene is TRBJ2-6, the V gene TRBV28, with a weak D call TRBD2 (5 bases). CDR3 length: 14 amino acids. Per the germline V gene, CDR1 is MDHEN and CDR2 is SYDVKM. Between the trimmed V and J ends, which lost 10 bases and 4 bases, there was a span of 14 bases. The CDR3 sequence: CATIPEGGANVLTF. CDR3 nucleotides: TGTGCCACCATCCCCGAGGGAGGGGCCAACGTCCTGACTTTC.

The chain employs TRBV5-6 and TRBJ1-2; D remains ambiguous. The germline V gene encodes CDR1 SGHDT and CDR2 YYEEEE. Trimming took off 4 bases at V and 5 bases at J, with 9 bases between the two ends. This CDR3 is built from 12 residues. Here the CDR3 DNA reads TGTGCCAGCAGCACCGGGAATTATGGCTACACCTTC. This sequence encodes CASSTGNYGYTF.